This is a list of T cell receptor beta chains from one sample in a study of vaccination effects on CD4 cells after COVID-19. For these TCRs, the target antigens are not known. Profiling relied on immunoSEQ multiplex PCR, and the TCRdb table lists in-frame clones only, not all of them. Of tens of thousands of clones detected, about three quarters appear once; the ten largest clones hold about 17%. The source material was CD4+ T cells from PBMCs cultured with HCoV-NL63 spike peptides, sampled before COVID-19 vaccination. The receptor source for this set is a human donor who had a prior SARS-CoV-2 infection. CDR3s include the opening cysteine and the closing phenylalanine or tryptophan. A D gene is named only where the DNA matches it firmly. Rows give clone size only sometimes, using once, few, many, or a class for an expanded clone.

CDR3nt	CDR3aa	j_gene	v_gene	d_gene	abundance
TGCGCCAGCAGCACCATGGTAGGGGGCTACAATTCACCCCTCCACTTT	CASSTMVGGYNSPLHF	TRBJ1-6	TRBV5-1	TRBD1	NA
TGCGCCAGCAGCTCACAACAGGGTAACGAGCAGTACTTC	CASSSQQGNEQYF	TRBJ2-7	TRBV5-1	NA	few
TGTGCCAGCAGCCACGCCTCCGCTAACTATGGCTACACCTTC	CASSHASANYGYTF	TRBJ1-2	TRBV3-1/TRBV3-2	NA	few
TGTGCCAGCAGTGAAGACGGGAACACTGAAGCTTTCTTT	CASSEDGNTEAFF	TRBJ1-1	TRBV2	NA	NA
TGTGCCAGTAGTTGGCAAGCGGGAGTTGACGGGGAGCTGTTTTTT	CASSWQAGVDGELFF	TRBJ2-2	TRBV19	TRBD2	NA
TGTGCCAGCAGGGATAGCGGGAGGACATACAATGAGCAGTTCTTC	CASRDSGRTYNEQFF	TRBJ2-1	TRBV6-5	TRBD2	NA
TGTGCCAGCAGGGGGACAAATAATCAGCCCCAGCATTTT	CASRGTNNQPQHF	TRBJ1-5	TRBV6-6	NA	NA
TGTGCCAGCAGCGTAGAGGGGTTCGGGACTGAAGCTTTCTTT	CASSVEGFGTEAFF	TRBJ1-1	TRBV9	NA	once
TGTGCCAGCAGTGAAGGGCTAGCCCTCTCCTACGAGCAGTACTTC	CASSEGLALSYEQYF	TRBJ2-7	TRBV6-1	NA	NA
TGTGCCAGCAGCTTATTTAGCACAGATACGCAGTATTTT	CASSLFSTDTQYF	TRBJ2-3	TRBV7-9	NA	NA
TGCGCCAGCAGCCAAGACAGAAGCAGAAACTATGGCTACACCTTC	CASSQDRSRNYGYTF	TRBJ1-2	TRBV4-3	NA	NA
TGTGCCAGCAGTTCCTTAAACAGGGGAGTTGGCTACACCTTC	CASSSLNRGVGYTF	TRBJ1-2	TRBV6-2/TRBV6-3	TRBD1	once
TGTGCCAGCAGCTTTTCAGCGGGGATCTACGAGCAGTACTTC	CASSFSAGIYEQYF	TRBJ2-7	TRBV11-1	TRBD2	NA
TGTGCCAGCAGCTTACTCCACAGGCACGAGCAGTACTTC	CASSLLHRHEQYF	TRBJ2-7	TRBV11-3	NA	NA
TGCGCCAGCAGTGGGCCCCATCAGCCCCAGCATTTT	CASSGPHQPQHF	TRBJ1-5	TRBV10-1	NA	NA
TGTGCCAGCAGCTTAAACGGCGGGGCGATCTACAATGAGCAGTTCTTC	CASSLNGGAIYNEQFF	TRBJ2-1	TRBV7-3	NA	NA
TGTGCCAGCAGCCCGGACCTCTACGAGCAGTACTTC	CASSPDLYEQYF	TRBJ2-7	TRBV4-2	NA	few
TGTGCCAGCAGTCGTCGATCGGCAACTAATGAAAAACTGTTTTTT	CASSRRSATNEKLFF	TRBJ1-4	TRBV2	NA	NA
TGTGCCAGCAGCAAACCGGGACTAGCGGGGGGGCCCAGGGAGACCCAGTACTTC	CASSKPGLAGGPRETQYF	TRBJ2-5	TRBV7-9	TRBD2	NA
TGTGCCAGTAGTATCTCCACGAGCCTCGACTATGGCTACACCTTC	CASSISTSLDYGYTF	TRBJ1-2	TRBV19	NA	NA
TGTGCCAGCAGCCAAGAGGAGCGGACGTACAATGAGCAGTTCTTC	CASSQEERTYNEQFF	TRBJ2-1	TRBV4-2	NA	NA
TGCGCCAGCACCGACCGGAGGGCGAACACTGAAGCTTTCTTT	CASTDRRANTEAFF	TRBJ1-1	TRBV5-1	NA	NA
TGTGCCAGCAGCCAATCCTCAGGACAGGGCATCGAGCAGTACTTC	CASSQSSGQGIEQYF	TRBJ2-7	TRBV7-6	TRBD1	NA
TGTGCCACCAGCAGGCCGGACAGGGTTATAGATACGCAGTATTTT	CATSRPDRVIDTQYF	TRBJ2-3	TRBV15	TRBD1	NA
TGTGCCAGCAGCTCACCGGGACGGGGAAATTCACCCCTCCACTTT	CASSSPGRGNSPLHF	TRBJ1-6	TRBV7-9	NA	few
TGTGCCACCAGCACCTATAATCAGCCCCAGCATTTT	CATSTYNQPQHF	TRBJ1-5	TRBV15	NA	NA
TGCGCCAGCAGCTTGAGAGGGTTAGCGGACTACCAAGAGACCCAGTACTTC	CASSLRGLADYQETQYF	TRBJ2-5	TRBV5-1	NA	NA
TGTGCCAGCAGCGTAACAGGGGGCGCCTCTGAAGCTTTCTTT	CASSVTGGASEAFF	TRBJ1-1	TRBV9	TRBD1	NA
TGTGCCAGCAGTCCGAGGGGCAGGCCTGTAGAAGCTTTCTTT	CASSPRGRPVEAFF	TRBJ1-1	TRBV27	NA	NA
TGTGCCAGCAGCCTAAGTGAACGGGCTGGGGAGCAGTACTTC	CASSLSERAGEQYF	TRBJ2-7	TRBV7-9	NA	NA
TGTGCCAGCAGCTTACGGGACAGGGATTGCACCTTC	CASSLRDRDCTF	TRBJ1-2	TRBV7-9	TRBD1	NA
TGTGCCAGTAGTTCTCGGGCCGGGGCTTTGATAAACTATGGCTACACCTTC	CASSSRAGALINYGYTF	TRBJ1-2	TRBV19	NA	NA
TGTGCCAGCAGCGTAGAAACTAATAATTCACCCCTCCACTTT	CASSVETNNSPLHF	TRBJ1-6	TRBV9	NA	NA
TGTGCCAGCAGCTCCGGACAGGGGTATAGGAACACCGGGGAGCTGTTTTTT	CASSSGQGYRNTGELFF	TRBJ2-2	TRBV11-2	TRBD1	NA
TGTGCCAGCAGCCAAGCGACCGAGTACACGCAGTATTTT	CASSQATEYTQYF	TRBJ2-3	TRBV4-2	NA	NA
TGTGCCAGCAGCCCAGGGGCACATAGCAATCAGCCCCAGCATTTT	CASSPGAHSNQPQHF	TRBJ1-5	TRBV3-1/TRBV3-2	NA	NA
TGCGCCAGCAGCCCCCGTTGGGGGGCGTACACTGAAGCTTTCTTT	CASSPRWGAYTEAFF	TRBJ1-1	TRBV4-1	NA	NA
TGTGCCAGCTCACCACTGGGAGGGAGCCGTGGCTACACCTTC	CASSPLGGSRGYTF	TRBJ1-2	TRBV18	NA	few
TGTGCCAGCAGCCGGGGAGGGGGGTACAATGAGCAGTTCTTC	CASSRGGGYNEQFF	TRBJ2-1	TRBV7-6	NA	NA
TGTGCCAGCAGCCGGACAGGGAGTGACACTGAAGCTTTCTTT	CASSRTGSDTEAFF	TRBJ1-1	TRBV3-1/TRBV3-2	TRBD1	NA
TGTGCCAGCAGCGACCATCTCGACGGGTCGCCTTTTTTC	CASSDHLDGSPFF	TRBJ2-7	TRBV9	NA	NA
TGTGCCAGCAGTGTTTTAGGACCCCAGCATTTT	CASSVLGPQHF	TRBJ1-5	TRBV2	NA	NA
TGCGCCAGCAGCTTGGGGGTCTTGGGCACTGAAGCTTTCTTT	CASSLGVLGTEAFF	TRBJ1-1	TRBV5-1	NA	NA
TGTGCCAGCAGTTACAGTGAAAGCACAGATACGCAGTATTTT	CASSYSESTDTQYF	TRBJ2-3	TRBV6-5	NA	NA